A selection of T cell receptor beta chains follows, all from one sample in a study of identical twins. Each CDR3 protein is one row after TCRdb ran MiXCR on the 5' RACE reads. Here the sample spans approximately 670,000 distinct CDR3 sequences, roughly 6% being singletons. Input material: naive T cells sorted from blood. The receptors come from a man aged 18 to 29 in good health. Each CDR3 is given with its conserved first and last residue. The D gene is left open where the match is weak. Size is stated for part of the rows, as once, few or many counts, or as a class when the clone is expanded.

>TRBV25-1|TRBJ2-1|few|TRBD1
CASSEADRGREQFF
TGTGCCAGCAGTGAGGCGGACAGGGGACGTGAGCAGTTCTTC
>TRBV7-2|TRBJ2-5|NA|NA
CASSTQAGTVQETQYF
TGTGCCAGCAGCACCCAGGCCGGGACGGTCCAAGAGACCCAGTACTTC
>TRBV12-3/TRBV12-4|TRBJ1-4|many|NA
CASSGNEKLFF
TGTGCCAGCAGCGGGAATGAAAAACTGTTTTTT
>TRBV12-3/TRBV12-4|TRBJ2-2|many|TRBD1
CASSFYRGTGELFF
TGTGCCAGCAGTTTCTACAGGGGCACCGGGGAGCTGTTTTTT
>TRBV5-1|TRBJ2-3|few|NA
CASSLEDRGTDTQYF
TGCGCCAGCAGCTTGGAGGACAGAGGCACAGATACGCAGTATTTT
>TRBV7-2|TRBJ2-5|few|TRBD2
CASSPRTSAETQYF
TGTGCCAGCAGCCCGAGGACTAGCGCGGAGACCCAGTACTTC
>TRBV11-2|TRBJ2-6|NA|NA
CASSLDRVGVGSGANVLTF
TGTGCCAGCAGCTTAGATAGGGTGGGTGTCGGCTCTGGGGCCAACGTCCTGACTTTC
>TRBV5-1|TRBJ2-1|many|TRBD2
CASTSGTSGYNEQFF
TGCGCCAGCACCTCCGGGACTAGCGGCTACAATGAGCAGTTCTTC
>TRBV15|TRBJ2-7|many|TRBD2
CATSTGLAGSYEQYF
TGTGCCACCAGCACGGGACTAGCGGGTTCCTACGAGCAGTACTTC
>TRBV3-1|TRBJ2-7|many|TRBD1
CASSPIGTGGVSSYEQYF
TGTGCCAGCAGCCCTATAGGGACAGGGGGCGTCTCCTCTTACGAGCAGTACTTC